This T cell receptor beta chain was observed in a study of Ad26.COV2.S vaccination and SARS-CoV-2 variants. Clones were sequenced by immunoSEQ multiplex PCR, and TCRdb holds only the in-frame ones, with some missing. The table lists around 370,000 clones, 70% to 90% of them singletons. Germline loops: CDR1 LNHDA, CDR2 SQIVND (reference sequence). Trimming took 6 bases from V and 1 from J; bases not matched to a gene: 4. This CDR3 is built from 14 residues. Regarding treatment: roughly 19 received Ad26.COV2.S at low or high dose, single or two shots; about 5 received placebo; per-sample allocation not given. Collection of the samples took place on day 63 after the first injection of vaccine or placebo.

The rearrangement uses TRBV19 and TRBJ2-3, with 7 nucleotides matching TRBD1. The starting material was peripheral blood, obtained in a trial of Ad26.COV2.S vaccine versus placebo. This receptor was obtained from a person between 18 and 65 years old who received the Ad26.COV2.S COVID-19 vaccine or a placebo. Here the CDR3 reads CASRRQGGTDTQYF. The CDR3 bases are TGTGCCAGTAGAAGACAGGGAGGCACAGATACGCAGTATTTT.